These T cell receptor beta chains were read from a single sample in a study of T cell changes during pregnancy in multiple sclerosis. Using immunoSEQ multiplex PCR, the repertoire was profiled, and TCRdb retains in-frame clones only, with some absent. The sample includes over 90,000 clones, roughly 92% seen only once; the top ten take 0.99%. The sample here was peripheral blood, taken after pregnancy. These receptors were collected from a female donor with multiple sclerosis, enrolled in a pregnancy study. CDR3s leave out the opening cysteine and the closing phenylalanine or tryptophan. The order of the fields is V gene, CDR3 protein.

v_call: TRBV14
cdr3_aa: ASSQVQRELYNEQF

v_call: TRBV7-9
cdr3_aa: ASSLGGITGADYEQY

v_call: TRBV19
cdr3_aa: ASRRDTGNTIY

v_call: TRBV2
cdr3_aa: ASTVPPLDEQF

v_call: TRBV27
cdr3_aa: ASSLTGPGANVLT

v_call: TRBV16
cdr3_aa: ASSPPLGRTSNQPQH

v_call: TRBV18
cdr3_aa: ASSSTKGTGGTDTQY

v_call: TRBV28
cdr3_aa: ASRGAGGETQY

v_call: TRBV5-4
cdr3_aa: ASSLGWGLGEQY

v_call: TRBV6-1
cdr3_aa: ASIKGWGEEAF

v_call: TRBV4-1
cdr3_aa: ASSQEGGQGMGYT

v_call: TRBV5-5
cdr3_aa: ASSLSFNRGQGIQY

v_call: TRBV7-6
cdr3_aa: ASSLGTGGIEKQF

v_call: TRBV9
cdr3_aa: AGPPGQGGNEQY

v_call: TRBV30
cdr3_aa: AWRRGLSTDAQY

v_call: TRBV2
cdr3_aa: ASSDLAGRLFNEQF

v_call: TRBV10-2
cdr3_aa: ASSGGQGLREKLF